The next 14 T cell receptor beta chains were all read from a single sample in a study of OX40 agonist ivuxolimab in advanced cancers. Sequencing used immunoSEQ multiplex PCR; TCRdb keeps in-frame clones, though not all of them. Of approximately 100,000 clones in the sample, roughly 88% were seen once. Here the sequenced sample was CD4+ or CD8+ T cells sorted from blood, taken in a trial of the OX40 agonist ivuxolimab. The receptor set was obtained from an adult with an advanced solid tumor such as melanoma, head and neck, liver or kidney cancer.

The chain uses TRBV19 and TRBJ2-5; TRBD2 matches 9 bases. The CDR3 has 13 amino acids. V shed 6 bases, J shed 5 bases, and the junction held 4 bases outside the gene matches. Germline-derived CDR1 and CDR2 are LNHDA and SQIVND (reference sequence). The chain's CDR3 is CASSASGIETQYF. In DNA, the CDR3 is TGTGCCAGTAGCGCTAGCGGGATTGAGACCCAGTACTTC.

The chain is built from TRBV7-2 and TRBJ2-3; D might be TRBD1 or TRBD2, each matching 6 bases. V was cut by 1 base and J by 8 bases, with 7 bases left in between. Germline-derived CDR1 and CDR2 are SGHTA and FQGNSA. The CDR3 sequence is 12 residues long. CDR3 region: CASSLEGGTQYF. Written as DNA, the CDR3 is TGTGCCAGCAGCTTAGAGGGGGGTACGCAGTATTTT.

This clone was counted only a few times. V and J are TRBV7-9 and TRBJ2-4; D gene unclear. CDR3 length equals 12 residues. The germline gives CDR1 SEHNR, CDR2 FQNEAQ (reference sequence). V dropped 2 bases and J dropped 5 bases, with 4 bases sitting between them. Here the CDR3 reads CASSLSENIQYF. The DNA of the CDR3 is TGTGCCAGCAGCTTATCGGAAAACATTCAGTACTTC.

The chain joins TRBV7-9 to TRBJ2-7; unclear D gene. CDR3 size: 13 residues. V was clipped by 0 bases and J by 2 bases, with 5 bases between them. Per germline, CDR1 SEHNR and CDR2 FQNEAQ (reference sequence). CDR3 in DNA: TGTGCCAGCAGCTTAGCGCCTACCTACGAGCAGTACTTC. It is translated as CASSLAPTYEQYF.

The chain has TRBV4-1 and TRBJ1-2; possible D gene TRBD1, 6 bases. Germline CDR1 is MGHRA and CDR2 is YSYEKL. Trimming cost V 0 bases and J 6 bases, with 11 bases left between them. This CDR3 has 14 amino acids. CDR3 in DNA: TGCGCCAGCAGCCAAGACTTAGGGGGAGATGGCTACACCTTC. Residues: CASSQDLGGDGYTF.

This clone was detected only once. The CDR3 nucleotides are TGTGCCAGCAGTGGAGGGTATAGGCGCCAAGAGACCCAGTACTTC. Protein sequence: CASSGGYRRQETQYF. The V call is TRBV7-9, the J call TRBJ2-5, with TRBD2 as a possible D gene (6 bases). Germline assignment: CDR1 SEHNR and CDR2 FQNEAQ (reference sequence). V was shortened by 6 bases and J by 1 base, with 15 bases between the two germline ends. CDR3 length equals 15 residues.

The CDR3 sequence is CASSSGRGGELFF. CDR3 nucleotides: TGTGCCAGCAGCTCCGGACGGGGCGGGGAGCTGTTTTTT. The chain employs TRBV7-6 and TRBJ2-2, with a possible D match to TRBD2 (5 bases). Germline loops: CDR1 SGHVS, CDR2 FNYEAQ. The CDR3 has 13 amino acids. Trimming left V 4 bases short and J 7 bases short, with 10 bases between.

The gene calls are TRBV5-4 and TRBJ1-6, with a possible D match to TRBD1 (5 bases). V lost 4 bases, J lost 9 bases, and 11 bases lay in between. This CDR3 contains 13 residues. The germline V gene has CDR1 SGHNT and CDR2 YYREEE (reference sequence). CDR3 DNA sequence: TGTGCCAGCAGCGTGGGACGGGCTTCACCCCTCCACTTT. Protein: CASSVGRASPLHF.

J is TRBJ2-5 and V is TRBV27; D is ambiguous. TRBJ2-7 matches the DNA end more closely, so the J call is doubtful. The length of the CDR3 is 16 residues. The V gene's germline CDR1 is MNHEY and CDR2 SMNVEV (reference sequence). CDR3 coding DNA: TGTGCCAGCAGTTCCTATGTGGGTTCCTTTATCTACGAGCAGTACTTC. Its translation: CASSSYVGSFIYEQYF.

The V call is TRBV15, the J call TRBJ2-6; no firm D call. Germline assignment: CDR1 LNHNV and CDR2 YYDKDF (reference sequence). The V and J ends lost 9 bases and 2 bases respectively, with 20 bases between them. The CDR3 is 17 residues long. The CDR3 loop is CATCIGPHGTGANVLTF. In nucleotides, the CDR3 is TGTGCCACTTGTATTGGGCCCCACGGTACTGGGGCCAACGTCCTGACTTTC. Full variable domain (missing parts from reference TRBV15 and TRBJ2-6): DAMVIQNPRYQVTQFGKPVTLSCSQTLNHNVMYWYQQKSSQAPKLLFHYYDKDFNNEADTPDNFQSRRPNTSFCFLDIRSPGLGDTAMYLCATCIGPHGTGANVLTFGAGSRLTVL.

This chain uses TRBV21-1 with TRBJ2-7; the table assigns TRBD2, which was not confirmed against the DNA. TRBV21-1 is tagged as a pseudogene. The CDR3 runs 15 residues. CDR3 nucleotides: TGTGCCAGCAGCACCTTAGCAGTTCATGGCTACGAGCAGTACTTC. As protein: CASSTLAVHGYEQYF.

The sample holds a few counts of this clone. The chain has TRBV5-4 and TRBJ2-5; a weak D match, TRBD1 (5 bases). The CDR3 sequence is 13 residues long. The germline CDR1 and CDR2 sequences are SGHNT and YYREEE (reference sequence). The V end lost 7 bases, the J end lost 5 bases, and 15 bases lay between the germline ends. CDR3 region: CASFFQGGETQYF. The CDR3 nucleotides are TGTGCCAGCTTTTTCCAGGGTGGGGAGACCCAGTACTTC.

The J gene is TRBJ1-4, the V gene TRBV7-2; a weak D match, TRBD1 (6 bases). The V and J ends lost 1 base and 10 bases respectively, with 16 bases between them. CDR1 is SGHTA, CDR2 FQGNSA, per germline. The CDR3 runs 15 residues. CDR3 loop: CASSLVVGGGGKLFF. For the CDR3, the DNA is TGTGCCAGCAGCTTAGTGGTAGGGGGAGGGGGAAAACTGTTTTTT.

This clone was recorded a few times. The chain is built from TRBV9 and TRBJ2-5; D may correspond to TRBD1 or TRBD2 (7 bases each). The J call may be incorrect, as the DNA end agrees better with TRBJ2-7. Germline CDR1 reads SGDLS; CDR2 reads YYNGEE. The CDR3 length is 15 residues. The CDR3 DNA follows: TGTGCCAGCTCCGAGGGGGGAGGGGGCGCTTACGAGCAGTACTTC. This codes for CASSEGGGGAYEQYF.